The 20 T cell receptor beta chains listed next were all sequenced from one sample in a study of blood T cell repertoires in COVID-19. Libraries were prepared by immunoSEQ multiplex PCR; TCRdb keeps only in-frame clonotypes and omits some of them. The table has under 300,000 clones, less than 90% seen once; the top ten hold roughly 5.8%. What was sequenced was peripheral blood. The receptors stem from a man in his 60s with acute or convalescent COVID-19.

The chain employs TRBV19 and TRBJ2-7; perhaps TRBD2 as D (6 bases). This CDR3 comprises 14 residues. Germline loops: CDR1 LNHDA, CDR2 SQIVND (reference sequence). Trimming left V 5 bases short and J 3 bases short, with 14 bases between. The CDR3 reads CASSVGGNSYEQYF. DNA for the CDR3: TGTGCCAGTAGTGTTGGAGGGAATAGCTACGAGCAGTACTTC.

The chain carries TRBV20-1 and TRBJ1-3; 9 bases are shared with TRBD1. The junction had 8 bases not matched to a gene; V was cut back by 3 bases and J by 8 bases. This CDR3 is built from 14 residues. CDR1 is DFQATT and CDR2 is SNEGSKA in the germline V gene (reference sequence). As DNA, the CDR3 is TGCAGTGCTAGTTCCGGGACAGGGAGGTACACCATATATTTT. Encoded protein: CSASSGTGRYTIYF.

The chain is built from TRBV13 and TRBJ2-3; 8 bases fit TRBD2. The CDR3 is 14 residues long. Germline assignment: CDR1 PRHDT and CDR2 FYEKMQ (reference sequence). Unmatched junction bases numbered 4, after V lost 5 bases and J lost 3 bases. As DNA, the CDR3 is TGTGCCAGCAGCACCGGGACTAGTACAGATACGCAGTATTTT. This codes for CASSTGTSTDTQYF.

The chain has TRBV19 and TRBJ1-5; 7 bases align to TRBD1. CDR1 is LNHDA, CDR2 SQIVND, per germline (reference sequence). The CDR3 sequence is 17 residues long. Unmatched junction bases numbered 11, after V lost 6 bases and J lost 0 bases. CDR3 protein: CASSYIRDSYSNQPQHF. The CDR3 DNA follows: TGTGCCAGTAGCTATATCCGGGACAGTTATAGCAATCAGCCCCAGCATTTT.

V is TRBV25-1 and J is TRBJ1-5; maybe TRBD1 (5 bases). Trimming pared 6 bases from V and 7 bases from J, leaving 16 bases between. This CDR3 contains 14 residues. The germline gives CDR1 MGHDK, CDR2 SYGVNS. CDR3 in amino acids: CASSLGRGDQPQHF. CDR3 bases: TGTGCCAGCAGCTTGGGTAGGGGCGACCAGCCCCAGCATTTT.

The chain combines TRBV5-1 with TRBJ2-1; TRBD2 matches 10 bases. The V gene's germline CDR1 is SGHRS and CDR2 YFSETQ. The CDR3 sequence is 17 residues long. V gave up 0 bases and J gave up 7 bases; unmatched junction bases: 10. In nucleotides, the CDR3 is TGCGCCAGCAGCTTGGGGTCCCTAGCGGGAGACGGGAATGAGCAGTTCTTC. This encodes CASSLGSLAGDGNEQFF.

This sequence joins TRBV19 and TRBJ2-1; 11 bases fit TRBD1. CDR3 length equals 15 residues. The J segment lost 5 bases and the V segment lost 7 bases, leaving 7 bases of the junction unmatched. From germline, CDR1 is LNHDA and CDR2 SQIVND (reference sequence). The CDR3 protein is CASTLGQGVDNEQFF. For the CDR3, the DNA is TGTGCCAGTACTCTGGGACAGGGGGTGGACAATGAGCAGTTCTTC.

In DNA, the CDR3 is TGTGCCAGCAGACCAGGGGTGGGGGGCTACACCTTC. Protein product: CASRPGVGGYTF. The chain has TRBV27 and TRBJ1-2, with D possibly TRBD1 on 6 matching bases. CDR3 length equals 12 residues. Germline V gene lookup returns CDR1 MNHEY and CDR2 SMNVEV (reference sequence). V was clipped by 6 bases and J by 8 bases, with 13 bases between them.

The table lists this clone with a count of one. The rearrangement links TRBV11-1 to TRBJ2-5; 7 bases line up with TRBD1. V lost 5 bases and J lost 2; bases outside the gene matches: 8. The CDR3 has 15 amino acids. In germline, CDR1 is SGHAT, CDR2 FQDESV (reference sequence). The CDR3 loop reads CASSQPGQVQETQYF. As DNA, the CDR3 is TGTGCCAGCAGCCAACCTGGACAGGTTCAAGAGACCCAGTACTTC. Full variable domain (outside the CDR3, taken from reference TRBV11-1 and TRBJ2-5): EAEVAQSPRYKITEKSQAVAFWCDPISGHATLYWYRQILGQGPELLVQFQDESVVDDSQLPKDRFSAERLKGVDSTLKIQPAELGDSAMYLCASSQPGQVQETQYFGPGTRLLVL.

The chain has TRBV7-9 and TRBJ2-5; TRBD2 matches at 9 bases. J lost 4 bases, V lost 2 bases, and 5 bases had no gene match. CDR1 and CDR2 (germline): SEHNR, FQNEAQ (reference sequence). This CDR3 contains 15 residues. The DNA of the CDR3 is TGTGCCAGCAGCTTATTAGCGGGAGTCGGAGAGACCCAGTACTTC. Translated, it gives CASSLLAGVGETQYF.

CDR3 sequence reads: CASSLGDRRNTEAFF. The CDR3 DNA sequence: TGTGCCAGCAGTTTAGGGGACAGGAGGAACACTGAAGCTTTCTTT. This sequence joins TRBV7-3 and TRBJ1-1; 8 bases are a match to TRBD1. The germline gives CDR1 SGHTA, CDR2 FQGTGA. V shed 6 bases and J 1 base; nucleotides not matched to a gene: 7. This CDR3 spans 15 amino acids. Based on the CDR3 plus reference TRBV7-3 and TRBJ1-1, the full variable domain is GAGVSQTPSNKVTEKGKYVELRCDPISGHTALYWYRQSLGQGPEFLIYFQGTGAADDSGLPNDRFFAVRPEGSVSTLKIQRTERGDSAVYLCASSLGDRRNTEAFFGQGTRLTVV.

J is TRBJ2-1 and V is TRBV7-3; TRBD2 matches 9 bases. There are 16 residues in the CDR3. The ends lost 5 bases at V and 6 bases at J; junction bases unmatched: 11. Per germline, CDR1 SGHTA and CDR2 FQGTGA. The CDR3 nucleotides are TGTGCCAGCAGCCCCAACGGGCTAGCGGGGATCAATGAGCAGTTCTTC. As protein: CASSPNGLAGINEQFF.

V usage is TRBV30 and J usage is TRBJ1-6, with 9 bases fitting TRBD1. J gave up 10 bases and V 7 bases, and 11 bases lay outside the gene matches. The CDR3 extends over 14 amino acids. In germline, CDR1 is GTSNPN, CDR2 SVGIG (reference sequence). DNA for the CDR3: TGTGCCTTTAATACAGGGGGCCGTGGGTCACCCCTCCACTTT. It specifies CAFNTGGRGSPLHF.

The chain has TRBV4-3 and TRBJ1-1; no definite D call. Germline V lookup: CDR1 LGHNA, CDR2 YSLEER. V dropped 1 base and J dropped 0 bases, with 9 bases sitting between them. The CDR3 sequence is 15 residues long. CDR3 amino acids: CASSQVVQLNTEAFF. CDR3 coding DNA: TGCGCCAGCAGCCAAGTAGTACAGTTGAACACTGAAGCTTTCTTT.

Notes on this clone: A junction boundary mismatches the germline segment, possibly from a read error. The V gene is TRBV6-5, the J gene TRBJ1-5, with D tentatively TRBD1 (5 bases). Germline values: CDR1 MNHEY, CDR2 SVGAGI. This CDR3 spans 13 amino acids. CDR3: CASSDSGRGPQHF. CDR3 sequence (DNA): TGTGCCAGCAGTGACTCGGGGAGGGGACCCCAGCATTTT.

This clone was detected only a few times. The chain employs TRBV30 and TRBJ2-7, with 9 bases that match TRBD1. Per the germline V gene, CDR1 is GTSNPN and CDR2 is SVGIG (reference sequence). This CDR3 is 13 amino acids long. V gave up 5 bases and J gave up 0 bases; unmatched junction bases: 2. CDR3 in amino acids: CAWDRGTSYEQYF. The CDR3 nucleotides read TGTGCCTGGGACAGGGGGACCTCCTACGAGCAGTACTTC.

This chain connects TRBV30 to TRBJ1-1, with TRBD1 as a possible D gene (5 bases). This CDR3 is 14 amino acids long. The V end was cut by 1 base, the J end by 10 bases, with 19 bases between. Per the germline V gene, CDR1 is GTSNPN and CDR2 is SVGIG (reference sequence). The DNA of the CDR3 is TGTGCCTGGAGTGGAGGCAGGGCCCCCCATGGAGCTTTCTTT. The encoded protein is CAWSGGRAPHGAFF.

The chain combines TRBV24-1 with TRBJ2-7; D not resolved. Germline V CDR1 and CDR2: KGHDR, SFDVKD. The germline V and J ends were trimmed by 4 bases and 4 bases, with 10 bases remaining between them. The CDR3 totals 13 residues. The CDR3 sequence: CATSDGSGYEQYF. The CDR3 DNA reads as TGTGCCACCAGTGACGGTTCAGGTTACGAGCAGTACTTC.

This clone has only one observation. The rearrangement joins TRBV5-6 to TRBJ2-7; possible D gene TRBD1, 5 bases. This CDR3 spans 14 amino acids. V was clipped by 1 base and J by 7 bases, with 15 bases between them. CDR1 and CDR2 (germline): SGHDT, YYEEEE. CDR3 sequence reads: CASSLTGPRREQYF. For the CDR3, the DNA is TGTGCCAGCAGCTTGACAGGCCCCCGAAGGGAGCAGTACTTC.

The genes are TRBV10-3 and TRBJ2-7, with D tentatively TRBD2 (5 bases). The length of the CDR3 is 15 residues. CDR1 ENHRY and CDR2 SYGVKD come from the germline V gene. Trimming took off 0 bases at V and 1 base at J, with 10 bases between the two ends. The CDR3 sequence: CAISESGPGSYEQYF. CDR3 in DNA: TGTGCCATCAGTGAGTCCGGACCGGGATCCTACGAGCAGTACTTC.